The sample holds a few counts of the clone carrying this T cell receptor (beta chain). The antigen remains unidentified. These data originate in a study of T cell responses to AZD1222 COVID-19 vaccine. Points from the study as a whole: Sampled repertoires all dated from after the peak T cell response. Dominant at 160-218 and 743-854, vaccine-associated CD4 TCRs also spanned spike. Donor demographics were predominantly white British with a female majority; clonal diversity may be underestimated.

The protocol was immunoSEQ multiplex PCR, while the TCRdb copy is restricted to in-frame clones and leaves out a portion. The sample has about 130,000 clones; about 90% are singletons. CDR3 size: 15 residues. The germline V gene encodes CDR1 SQVTM and CDR2 ANQGSEA. With 7 bases clipped from V and 3 bases from J, the junction kept 13 bases outside the gene matches. The chain employs TRBV29-1 and TRBJ1-1; 8 nucleotides align to TRBD1. The receptor comes from an adult in good health. Sequenced here: peripheral blood, sampled on day 0 of MenACWY control vaccination. This CDR3 reads CSGNRGLGGYTEAFF. The DNA for the CDR3 is TGCAGCGGTAACAGGGGGTTAGGCGGATACACTGAAGCTTTCTTT. Based on the CDR3 plus reference TRBV29-1 and TRBJ1-1, the full variable domain is SAVISQKPSRDICQRGTSLTIQCQVDSQVTMMFWYRQQPGQSLTLIATANQGSEATYESGFVIDKFPISRPNLTFSTLTVSNMSPEDSSIYLCSGNRGLGGYTEAFFGQGTRLTVV.